The clone carrying this T cell receptor (beta chain) was counted once. No antigen is known for it. Primers for the PCR totalled 60 Vbeta and 13 Jbeta. Per the original data handling: The authors later counted about 80 million unique TCR beta chains, 9.5 million to 13 million of them shared. TCRdb's table, derived via immunoSEQ multiplex PCR, lists solely in-frame clones and lacks some. V and J calls and clone size follow that table, whereas D and trimming were derived from the DNA. This table has roughly 130,000 clones, 75% to 85% appearing once. This CDR3 is built from 11 residues. CDR1 and CDR2 from the germline V gene are MNHNS and SASEGT. V lost 11 bases to trimming and J lost 11 bases, with 18 bases between them. This sample is drawn from a study of cytomegalovirus exposure and HLA in healthy donors. Study observations and caveats: Some public TCRs appeared in many individuals, while most sequences were rare. Investigators reported 150 to 200 TCR beta chains as tied to cytomegalovirus. The later analysis indicated that the majority of CMV-associated TCR beta chains appeared HLA-restricted.

Sequencing was done on a sample of PBMCs. This chain connects TRBV6-1 to TRBJ2-5, with a possible D match to TRBD2 (6 bases). The TCR originated in a man aged 45-65 years in good health and CMV-seronegative. CDR3 DNA: TGTGCCGTCCCGTTTGGGACTTCTCAGTACTTC. Amino acids: CAVPFGTSQYF.